This is a list of T cell receptor beta chains from one sample in a study of shared clonotypes between healthy human individuals. The data were produced by immunoSEQ multiplex PCR, yet TCRdb's version contains in-frame clones alone and is incomplete. The table lists about 87,000 clones, less than 60% of them singletons. The sample taken for sequencing was PBMCs. These receptors were collected from a woman between 35 and 50 years old in good health. Some clones in this sample may be carry-over from other donors' samples. Both conserved end residues are part of each CDR3. Fields, in order: V gene, D gene, J gene, clone size, CDR3 length, CDR3 DNA, CDR3 protein. The D gene is left open where the match is weak. Not all rows give a size; the values are once, few, many and, for expanded clones, a class.

TRBV10-3	.	TRBJ2-6	few	15	TGTGCCATCAGTCCGGGGGCACCCGGGGCCAACGTCCTGACTTTC	CAISPGAPGANVLTF
TRBV4-1	.	TRBJ2-5	.	16	TGCGCCGGCAGCCGACTTATTGGACGGGGAGAAGAGACCCAGTACTTC	CAGSRLIGRGEETQYF
TRBV29-1	.	TRBJ2-4	.	14	TGCAGCGTTCTTCAGAAGAGGGCCAAAAACATTCAGTACTTC	CSVLQKRAKNIQYF
TRBV28	.	TRBJ1-2	many	14	TGTGCCAGCAGTTTATTCTCAGGGAACTATGGCTACACCTTC	CASSLFSGNYGYTF
TRBV4-2	.	TRBJ1-5	many	13	TGTGCCAGCGGCCAAGGGGACGGTCAGCCCCAGCATTTT	CASGQGDGQPQHF
TRBV7-2	.	TRBJ2-7	.	14	TGTGCCAGCAGGCGCGGGGTCCTCACCTACGAGCAGTACTTC	CASRRGVLTYEQYF
TRBV25-1	.	TRBJ2-3	.	14	TGTGCCAGCAGTGAATATCGAACCGACAGGACGCAGTATTTT	CASSEYRTDRTQYF
TRBV4-3	TRBD2	TRBJ2-7	.	16	TGCGCCAGCAGCCAAGAAGGGACTAGCGGGAGTATCGAGCAGTACTTC	CASSQEGTSGSIEQYF
TRBV2	.	TRBJ2-2	.	14	TGTGCCAGTGGACCGAGGCAGAACACCGGGGAGCTGTTTTTT	CASGPRQNTGELFF
TRBV6-5	TRBD1	TRBJ2-1	few	13	TGTGCCAGCAGACAGGGGGCTCTCTATGAGCAGTTCTTC	CASRQGALYEQFF
TRBV27	TRBD2	TRBJ2-5	.	15	TGTGCCAGCAGTATCACATCCGGACTAGGGGAGACCCAGTACTTC	CASSITSGLGETQYF
TRBV7-2	.	TRBJ2-3	.	16	TGTGCCAGCGGCTTAGTGGCGGACCCTAGCACAGATACGCAGTATTTT	CASGLVADPSTDTQYF